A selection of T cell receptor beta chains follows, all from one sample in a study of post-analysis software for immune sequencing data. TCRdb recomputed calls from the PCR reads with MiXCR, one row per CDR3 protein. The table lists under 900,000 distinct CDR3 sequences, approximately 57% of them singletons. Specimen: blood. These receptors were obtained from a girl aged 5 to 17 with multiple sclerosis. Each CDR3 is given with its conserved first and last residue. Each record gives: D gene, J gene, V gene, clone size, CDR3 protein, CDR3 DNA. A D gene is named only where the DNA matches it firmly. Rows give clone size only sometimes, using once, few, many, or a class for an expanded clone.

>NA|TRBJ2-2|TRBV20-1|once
CSAPRGSRTGELFF
TGCAGTGCTCCCCGAGGTAGCCGCACCGGGGAGCTGTTTTTT
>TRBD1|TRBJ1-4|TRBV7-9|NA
CASSHPTGTGTEKLFF
TGTGCCAGCAGCCACCCAACCGGGACAGGGACTGAAAAACTGTTTTTT
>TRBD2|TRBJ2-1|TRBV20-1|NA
CSAPLAGLNNEQFF
TGCAGTGCACCCCTAGCGGGATTAAACAATGAGCAGTTCTTC
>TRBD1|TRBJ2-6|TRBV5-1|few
CASSYRDSPRLTF
TGCGCCAGCAGCTACCGGGACAGCCCTCGCCTGACTTTC
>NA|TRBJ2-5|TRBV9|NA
CASSVSGQGATQYF
TGTGCCAGCAGCGTAAGCGGTCAAGGGGCGACCCAGTACTTC
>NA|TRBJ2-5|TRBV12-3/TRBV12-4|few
CASSLVRDPLETQYF
TGTGCCAGCAGTTTGGTCCGGGACCCCCTTGAGACCCAGTACTTC
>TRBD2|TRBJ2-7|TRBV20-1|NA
CSARPGLANYEQYF
TGCAGTGCTAGACCGGGACTAGCAAACTACGAGCAGTACTTC
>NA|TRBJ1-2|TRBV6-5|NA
CASSYSRGGGNSYTF
TGTGCCAGCAGTTACTCGAGGGGCGGGGGGAATAGCTACACCTTC
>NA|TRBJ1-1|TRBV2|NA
CAGTPLNTEAFF
TGTGCAGGGACCCCATTGAACACTGAAGCTTTCTTT
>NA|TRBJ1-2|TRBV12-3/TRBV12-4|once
CASRQGSSYGYTF
TGTGCCAGCAGACAGGGCTCGAGCTATGGCTACACCTTC
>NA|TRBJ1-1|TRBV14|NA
CASSPQQDKAEAFF
TGTGCCAGCAGCCCCCAACAGGATAAAGCTGAAGCTTTCTTT
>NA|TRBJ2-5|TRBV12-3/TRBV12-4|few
CASSLARPYFGTQYF
TGTGCCAGCAGTTTAGCCAGGCCTTATTTCGGGACCCAGTACTTC
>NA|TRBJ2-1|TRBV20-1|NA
CSARVSGEVNEQFF
TGCAGTGCCAGGGTTAGCGGAGAGGTCAATGAGCAGTTCTTC
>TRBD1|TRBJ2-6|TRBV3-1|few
CASSQRGPLRSGANVLTF
TGTGCCAGCAGCCAAAGGGGGCCTTTGCGCTCTGGGGCCAACGTCCTGACTTTC
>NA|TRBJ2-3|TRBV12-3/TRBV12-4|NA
CASTVVGVGTDTQYF
TGTGCCAGCACCGTGGTCGGGGTGGGCACAGATACGCAGTATTTT
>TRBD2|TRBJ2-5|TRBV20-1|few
CSARDLAEQETQYF
TGCAGTGCTAGAGATCTAGCGGAACAAGAGACCCAGTACTTC
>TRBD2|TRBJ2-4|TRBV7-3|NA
CASSLVRTPGGEQYF
TGTGCCAGCAGTTTGGTTAGGACCCCGGGAGGTGAGCAGTACTTC
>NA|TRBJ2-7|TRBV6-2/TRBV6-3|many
CASSYSVDSYEQYF
TGTGCCAGCAGTTACTCAGTCGACAGCTACGAGCAGTACTTC
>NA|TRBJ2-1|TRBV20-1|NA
CSAPVSSYNEQFF
TGCAGTGCCCCGGTGAGCTCCTACAATGAGCAGTTCTTC
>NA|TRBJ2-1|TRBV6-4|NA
CASSAGWGGPHEQFF
TGTGCCAGCAGTGCGGGCTGGGGGGGGCCCCATGAGCAGTTCTTC
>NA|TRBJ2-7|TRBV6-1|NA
CASSEGSVPGREQYF
TGTGCCAGCAGTGAAGGGTCAGTCCCCGGGCGGGAGCAGTACTTC
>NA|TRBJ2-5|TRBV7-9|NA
CASSLILKGETQYF
TGTGCCAGCAGCTTAATTCTTAAGGGAGAGACCCAGTACTTC
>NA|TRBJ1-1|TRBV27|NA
CASSLSMRVNTEAFF
TGTGCCAGCAGTTTAAGTATGCGGGTGAACACTGAAGCTTTCTTT
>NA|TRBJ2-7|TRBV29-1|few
CSVEDEGSEQYF
TGCAGCGTTGAAGACGAGGGGAGCGAGCAGTACTTC